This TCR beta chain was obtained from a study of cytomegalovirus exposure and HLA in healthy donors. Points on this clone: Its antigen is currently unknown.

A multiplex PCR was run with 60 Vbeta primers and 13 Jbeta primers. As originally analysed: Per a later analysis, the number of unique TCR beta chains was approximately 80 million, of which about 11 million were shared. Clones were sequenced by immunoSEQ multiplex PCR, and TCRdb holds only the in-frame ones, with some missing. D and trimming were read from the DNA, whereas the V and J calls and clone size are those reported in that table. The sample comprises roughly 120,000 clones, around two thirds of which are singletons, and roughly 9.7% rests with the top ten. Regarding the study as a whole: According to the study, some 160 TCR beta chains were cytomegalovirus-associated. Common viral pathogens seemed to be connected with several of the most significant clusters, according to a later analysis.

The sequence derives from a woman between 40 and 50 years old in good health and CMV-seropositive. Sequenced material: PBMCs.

CDR3 region: CATSREYGGDSGNTIYF. DNA for the CDR3: TGTGCCACCAGCAGAGAGTACGGGGGAGATTCTGGAAACACCATATATTTT. The chain uses TRBV15 and TRBJ1-3; D may be TRBD1 (5 bases). The germline CDR1 and CDR2 sequences are LNHNV and YYDKDF (reference sequence). V shed 0 bases and J shed 1 base, with 13 bases lying between them. The CDR3 covers 17 residues.